This TCR beta chain was identified in a study of blood T cell repertoires in COVID-19 (dated by TCRdb to 2018 to 2021). General notes on the study: The collaborator samples originated in the United States, Italy and Spain and spanned the acute and convalescent phases of COVID-19. The prospective study material was composed of cDNA or gDNA derived from T cells, B-cell-depleted T cells, or PBMCs. Subjects who had been exposed to COVID-19, were actively infected with it, or had recovered from it provided the deeply sampled blood TCRbeta repertoires that made up the dataset. A freely available public database, intended as a resource for researchers studying the immune response to SARS-CoV-2, is where the repertoires were released. Samples were obtained from the ongoing ImmuneRACE study (first 160 participants) and from about 1,300 subjects provided by 6 global collaborators. Nearly every sample came with metadata listing a de-identified subject ID, COVID-19 status, age in years and sex. Where available, HLA class I and class II types were taken from metadata supplied by the sample provider and were not determined by assay-based typing. The investigation overall reported the following: Clinical and demographic metadata were provided uncurated, with the amount varying by source and participant.

The collaborating institutions used their own protocols to collect whole blood in K2EDTA tubes. For TCRbeta analysis, collaborator samples were shipped as frozen whole blood, as isolated PBMCs, or as DNA extracted from either sample type. As for this clone: Its binding antigen is unknown. Base qualities are not at hand, and no much larger clone is one base apart.

The immunoSEQ Assay, a bias-controlled multiplex PCR, was used to amplify TCRbeta CDR3 regions from genomic DNA. On the study's bioinformatics: Nucleated cell counts per sample were estimated from amplification of reference gene primers within the assay. To quantify the absolute abundance of each unique TCRbeta CDR3 rearrangement, sequence reads were collapsed and filtered. For each sample, productive Simpson clonality was calculated as the square root of Simpson's diversity index over productive rearrangements. Drawn from immuneACCESS, this table holds only the in-frame rearrangements with V and J called that TCRdb kept. Clones are partly lost; checked studies trace under half to an unresolved V gene and leave the rest unexplained. V and J calls and clone size are as listed in that table; D and trimming were resolved from the DNA. The sample data list roughly 50,000 clones, and around four fifths of these were observed just once. 50% to 75% of the sample rests with the top ten.

CDR1 and CDR2 are read off the germline V gene (reference sequence) as SGHNT and YYREEE. V loses 0 bases at its end and J loses 2 bases; junction bases beyond the gene matches: 5. From cysteine to phenylalanine, the CDR3 is 16 amino acids long. Left in the record is the CDR3 DNA by itself, 48 bases read in frame from the first base. The rearrangement joined TRBV5-4 to TRBJ2-1; TRBD2 fits 7 bases in the junction. Sample: peripheral blood. This sequence originates from a man between 70 and 80 years old with acute or convalescent COVID-19. The CDR3 region reads CASSLGGGIPYNEQFF. The bases read TGTGCCAGCAGCTTGGGCGGGGGTATTCCCTACAATGAGCAGTTCTTC.